Listed here are 23 T cell receptor beta chains from one sample, sequenced in a study of cytomegalovirus exposure and HLA in healthy donors (TCRdb year 2017). The protocol used for the library was the immunoSEQ multiplex PCR assay. The multiplex PCR relied on a mix of 60 forward primers for TCR Vbeta segments and 13 reverse primers for TCR Jbeta segments. The immuneACCESS repertoire file appears here via TCRdb, limited to in-frame rearrangements. These files lack a portion of the clones; in checked studies, under half of the deficit traces to unresolved V genes, and the cause of the others is not known. This sample lists about 130,000 clones; around three quarters were detected once. 6.5% of the sample goes to the ten largest clones. Sequenced sample: PBMCs. The source of these receptors is a man aged 35 to 55 in good health and CMV-seropositive.

The chain joins TRBV5-4 to TRBJ1-4, with TRBD1 identical over 7 bases. Germline CDR1 is SGHNT and CDR2 is YYREEE (reference sequence). V lost 4 bases to trimming and J lost 7 bases; unmatched junction nucleotides: 7. This CDR3 is 14 amino acids long. CDR3 sequence reads: CASSAQGGGEKLFF. CDR3 bases: TGTGCCAGCAGCGCCCAGGGGGGTGGTGAAAAACTGTTTTTT.

This clone has only a few counts. DNA of the CDR3: TGTGCCAGCCTTGGGGTCCGACAGGGGGCCTACGAGCAGTACTTC. It translates to CASLGVRQGAYEQYF. The V call is TRBV2, the J call TRBJ2-7, with 9 bases aligning to TRBD1. The germline V gene has CDR1 SNHLY and CDR2 FYNNEI. V shed 8 bases and J 2 bases; nucleotides not matched to a gene: 10. This CDR3 is built from 15 residues.

This clone has more than one count but fewer than ten. V is TRBV5-1 and J is TRBJ1-1, with a possible D match to TRBD1 (6 bases). The CDR3 contains 15 residues. The V gene lost 4 bases and the J gene lost 1 base, with 14 bases spanning the gap. The germline V gene has CDR1 SGHRS and CDR2 YFSETQ. The chain's CDR3 is CASSQGGRGNTEAFF. CDR3 DNA sequence: TGCGCCAGCAGCCAAGGAGGCAGGGGGAACACTGAAGCTTTCTTT. Supplemented by reference TRBV5-1 and TRBJ1-1, the full variable domain reads KAGVTQTPRYLIKTRGQQVTLSCSPISGHRSVSWYQQTPGQGLQFLFEYFSETQRNKGNFPGRFSGRQFSNSRSEMNVSTLELGDSALYLCASSQGGRGNTEAFFGQGTRLTVV.

The chain recombines TRBV19 with TRBJ2-7; the match to TRBD2 covers 10 bases. The CDR3 length is 14 residues. V lost 3 bases, J lost 5 bases, and 4 bases stayed unmatched. The germline V gene has CDR1 LNHDA and CDR2 SQIVND (reference sequence). The CDR3 sequence: CASSISSGSHEQYF. Written as DNA, the CDR3 is TGTGCCAGTAGTATCTCTAGCGGGAGTCACGAGCAGTACTTC.

This clone was seen only once. The V call is TRBV2, the J call TRBJ2-5, with 7 bases matching TRBD1. The V and J ends lost 5 bases and 5 bases, in that order; junction bases with no gene match: 8. Germline CDR1 and CDR2: SNHLY and FYNNEI. This CDR3 is 14 amino acids long. CDR3 DNA sequence: TGTGCCAGCAGTTTTGAAGGGGGCGGGGAGACCCAGTACTTC. It encodes CASSFEGGGETQYF.

This chain links TRBV7-2 with TRBJ2-7, with TRBD2 identical over 9 bases. The CDR3 sequence is 14 residues long. Germline V gene lookup returns CDR1 SGHTA and CDR2 FQGNSA. V lost 1 base and J lost 4; bases outside the gene matches: 2. The CDR3 nucleotides are TGTGCCAGCAGCTTAGTAGCGGGGGATTACGAGCAGTACTTC. This gives the protein CASSLVAGDYEQYF.

This clone has only a few counts. V gene TRBV27 combines with J gene TRBJ1-5; 7 bases line up with TRBD1. Germline CDR1 MNHEY, CDR2 SMNVEV (reference sequence). V was clipped by 8 bases and J by 0 bases; unmatched bases: 7. The CDR3 runs to 15 residues. The CDR3 here is CASRDSVYSNQPQHF. Written as DNA, the CDR3 is TGTGCCAGCCGGGACAGCGTTTATAGCAATCAGCCCCAGCATTTT.

The CDR3 sequence: CASSLFGGNQPQHF. CDR3 DNA: TGTGCCAGCAGCTTGTTTGGAGGGAATCAGCCCCAGCATTTT. This chain uses TRBV5-6 with TRBJ1-5, with D hard to call. Between the trimmed V and J ends, which lost 1 base and 4 bases, there was a span of 9 bases. This CDR3 region has 14 residues. Germline V gives CDR1 SGHDT, CDR2 YYEEEE.

As DNA, the CDR3 is TGTGCCAGCAGTACTGGGGCGACAAGGGGGGAAAAACTGTTTTTT. This sequence encodes CASSTGATRGEKLFF. The rearrangement links TRBV7-2 to TRBJ1-4; TRBD1 might be the D (6 bases). V lost 6 bases to trimming and J lost 8 bases, with 19 bases between them. The CDR3 length is 15 residues. Germline V lookup: CDR1 SGHTA, CDR2 FQGNSA.

V usage is TRBV10-3 and J usage is TRBJ2-5; 9 nucleotides match TRBD2. V shed 4 bases and J 4 bases; nucleotides not matched to a gene: 10. The germline V gene encodes CDR1 ENHRY and CDR2 SYGVKD. This CDR3 contains 16 residues. The CDR3 here is CAISVRAGGPGETQYF. The CDR3 DNA sequence: TGTGCCATCAGTGTAAGGGCGGGAGGGCCGGGAGAGACCCAGTACTTC.

CDR3 sequence reads: CSTTRGNIQYF. CDR3 in DNA: TGCAGCACAACCAGGGGGAACATTCAGTACTTC. V is TRBV20-1 and J is TRBJ2-4; 7 nucleotides align to TRBD1. The CDR3 is 11 amino acids. Germline V lookup: CDR1 DFQATT, CDR2 SNEGSKA (reference sequence).

V and J are TRBV7-9 and TRBJ1-1; D may be TRBD1 (6 bases). The CDR3 has 15 amino acids. The germline V gene has CDR1 SEHNR and CDR2 FQNEAQ (reference sequence). Trimming took 5 bases from V and 5 from J, leaving 18 bases between them. The CDR3 DNA reads as TGTGCCAGCAGCCTCTTGGGGGCAGGCGGAACTGAAGCTTTCTTT. Residues: CASSLLGAGGTEAFF.

The chain combines TRBV2 with TRBJ1-2, with 9 bases identical to TRBD1. This CDR3 has 15 residues. V lost 6 bases and J lost 0; bases outside the gene matches: 5. CDR1 and CDR2 (germline): SNHLY, FYNNEI. The CDR3 DNA sequence: TGTGCCAGCAGAGGGGGGACAGGGTCTAACTATGGCTACACCTTC. It codes for CASRGGTGSNYGYTF.

J is TRBJ1-4 and V is TRBV28; 7 bases line up with TRBD1. The CDR3 totals 16 residues. The germline V gene encodes CDR1 MDHEN and CDR2 SYDVKM. Trimming took 3 bases from V and 8 from J; bases not matched to a gene: 12. CDR3 sequence (DNA): TGTGCCAGCAGTTTTTTGAGGGGGCGCGACGGGGAAAAACTGTTTTTT. Translation gives CASSFLRGRDGEKLFF.

The chain couples TRBV7-9 to TRBJ2-5; TRBD2 matches 9 bases. Unmatched junction bases numbered 7, after V lost 3 bases and J lost 5 bases. The CDR3 length is 15 residues. CDR1 and CDR2 (germline): SEHNR, FQNEAQ (reference sequence). CDR3 bases: TGTGCCAGCAGCTTGTTAGCGGGAGTCCTTGAGACCCAGTACTTC. Residues: CASSLLAGVLETQYF.

The V and J genes are TRBV5-1 and TRBJ2-1; maybe TRBD2 (6 bases). CDR1 and CDR2 (germline): SGHRS, YFSETQ. The CDR3 extends over 16 amino acids. V lost 2 bases, J lost 5 bases, and 17 bases lay in between. CDR3 loop: CASSFRDSILDNEQFF. CDR3 bases: TGCGCCAGCAGCTTCCGGGACTCCATCCTCGACAATGAGCAGTTCTTC.

The gene calls are TRBV28 and TRBJ1-2; perhaps TRBD1 as D (6 bases). Trimming removed 8 bases at V and 4 bases at J, with 14 bases between. The CDR3 is 13 residues long. In germline, CDR1 is MDHEN, CDR2 SYDVKM. The CDR3 reads CASEGGARYGYTF. Written as DNA, the CDR3 is TGTGCCAGCGAAGGGGGGGCGCGCTATGGCTACACCTTC.

The V call is TRBV6-5, the J call TRBJ2-2; D possibly corresponds to TRBD2 (5 bases). The V gene lost 1 base and the J gene lost 10 bases, with 7 bases spanning the gap. Germline V gives CDR1 MNHEY, CDR2 SVGAGI. The length of the CDR3 is 12 residues. CDR3 residues: CASSYFGVELFF. CDR3 nucleotides: TGTGCCAGCAGTTACTTCGGGGTGGAGCTGTTTTTT.

Only one count was recorded for this clone. This sequence joins TRBV5-1 and TRBJ2-3; 10 positions agree with TRBD2. The CDR3 contains 14 residues. J was trimmed by 7 bases and V by 5 bases; bases with no gene match: 7. Germline assignment: CDR1 SGHRS and CDR2 YFSETQ. The CDR3 reads CASSGLAVFNTQYF. The CDR3 nucleotides are TGCGCCAGCAGTGGACTAGCGGTCTTTAATACGCAGTATTTT.

The chain is built from TRBV6-1 and TRBJ2-3; 8 nucleotides agree with TRBD2. Germline CDR1 MNHNS, CDR2 SASEGT. V was clipped by 8 bases and J by 0 bases; unmatched bases: 4. The CDR3 length is 14 residues. The CDR3 reads CASVAGSSTDTQYF. Here the CDR3 DNA reads TGTGCCAGCGTAGCGGGGTCTAGCACAGATACGCAGTATTTT.

CDR3: CASTPSDWLYNEQFF. CDR3 bases: TGTGCCAGCACACCCTCGGACTGGCTCTACAATGAGCAGTTCTTC. The rearrangement uses TRBV25-1 and TRBJ2-1; a weak D match, TRBD2 (5 bases). This CDR3 has 15 residues. The V end lost 7 bases, the J end lost 3 bases, and 16 bases lay between the germline ends. From germline, CDR1 is MGHDK and CDR2 SYGVNS.

The gene calls are TRBV28 and TRBJ2-7; TRBD2 matches at 13 bases. The V and J ends lost 3 bases and 1 base, in that order; junction bases with no gene match: 3. Germline values: CDR1 MDHEN, CDR2 SYDVKM. This CDR3 has 16 residues. The CDR3 here is CASSFPGLAGSYEQYF. The CDR3 region has the DNA TGTGCCAGCAGTTTCCCGGGACTAGCGGGGTCCTACGAGCAGTACTTC.

This chain joins TRBV19 and TRBJ2-6; unclear D gene. CDR3 length: 15 residues. CDR1 is LNHDA, CDR2 SQIVND, per germline (reference sequence). The ends were cut back, 1 base at V and 3 bases at J, with 7 bases in the middle. CDR3 sequence reads: CASSIGRSGANVLTF. Written as DNA, the CDR3 is TGTGCCAGTAGTATAGGGCGGAGTGGGGCCAACGTCCTGACTTTC.